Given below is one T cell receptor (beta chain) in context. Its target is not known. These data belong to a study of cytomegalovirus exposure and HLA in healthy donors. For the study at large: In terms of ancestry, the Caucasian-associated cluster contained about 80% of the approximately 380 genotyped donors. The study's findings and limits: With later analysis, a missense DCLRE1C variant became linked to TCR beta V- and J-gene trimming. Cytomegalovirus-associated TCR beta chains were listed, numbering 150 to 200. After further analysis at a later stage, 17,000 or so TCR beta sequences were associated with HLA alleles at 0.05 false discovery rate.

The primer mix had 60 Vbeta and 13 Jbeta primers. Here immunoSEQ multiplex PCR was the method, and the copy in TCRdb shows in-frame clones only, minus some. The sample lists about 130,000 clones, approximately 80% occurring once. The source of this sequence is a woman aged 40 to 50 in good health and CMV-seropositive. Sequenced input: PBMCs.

CDR3 coding DNA: TGTGCCAGCAGTTCGCTAACAGGGAACTATGGCTACACCTTC. This translates into CASSSLTGNYGYTF. This chain uses TRBV6-5 with TRBJ1-2; D perhaps matches TRBD1 (6 bases). CDR3 length: 14 residues. V was cut by 4 bases and J by 2 bases, with 11 bases left in between. Germline loops: CDR1 MNHEY, CDR2 SVGAGI.